The 8 T cell receptor beta chains in this list originate from one sample, sequenced in a study of monozygotic twins with inflammatory bowel disease. TCRdb reworked the 5' RACE reads into one entry per CDR3 protein, no DNA. The table gives 400,000 to 500,000 distinct CDR3 sequences; the top ten clones make up approximately 2.3% of it. The sequenced sample was blood. These receptors came from a human donor with ulcerative colitis or Crohn's disease, or a healthy co-twin of an affected twin (not recorded which).

The chain couples TRBV6-1 to TRBJ1-1. Germline CDR1 is MNHNS and CDR2 is SASEGT. The CDR3 extends over 11 amino acids. CDR3 residues: CAGKELAEAFF.

This chain joins TRBV6-1 and TRBJ1-6; TCRdb picks TRBD1, but there is no DNA to check that call. The germline V gene has CDR1 MNHNS and CDR2 SASEGT. The CDR3 is made up of 15 amino acids. CDR3 sequence: CASSRTGTGNSPLHF.

V is TRBV5-1 and J is TRBJ1-2; the D call of TRBD1 rests on TCRdb alone, since no DNA is present to check it. The CDR3 consists of 14 residues. Germline values: CDR1 SGHRS, CDR2 YFSETQ. CDR3 residues: CASSLEQGMAGYTF.

The V call is TRBV5-5, the J call TRBJ1-1; TCRdb designates TRBD1, a call that cannot be tested without DNA. Looked up from germline, CDR1 is SGHKS and CDR2 is YYEKEE (reference sequence). The CDR3 loop spans 14 amino acids. CDR3 loop: CASSLYGGNTEAFF.

The chain employs TRBV6-1 and TRBJ2-7; TCRdb selects TRBD1, and the lack of DNA leaves this call unchecked. The CDR3 contains 16 residues. The germline V gene has CDR1 MNHNS and CDR2 SASEGT. CDR3: CASSPSRGQMAYEQYF.

This chain joins TRBV5-4 and TRBJ2-7; the D gene TCRdb calls, TRBD1, cannot be checked with no DNA. Germline CDR1 is SGHNT and CDR2 is YYREEE (reference sequence). The CDR3 has 15 amino acids. CDR3 sequence reads: CAGSDHERLSYEQYF. Using reference TRBV5-4 and TRBJ2-7 for the parts outside the CDR3, the full variable domain is ETGVTQSPTHLIKTRGQQVTLRCSSQSGHNTVSWYQQALGQGPQFIFQYYREEENGRGNFPPRFSGLQFPNYSSELNVNALELDDSALYLCAGSDHERLSYEQYFGPGTRLTVT.

The chain recombines TRBV5-1 with TRBJ2-1; the TCRdb call, TRBD1, lacks DNA for checking. Germline CDR1 and CDR2: SGHRS and YFSETQ. The CDR3 has 14 amino acids. The CDR3 here is CASSESGANNEQFF.

The chain couples TRBV5-1 to TRBJ2-5; TCRdb calls TRBD2, which cannot be checked without DNA. The CDR3 runs to 17 residues. The germline CDR1 and CDR2 sequences are SGHRS and YFSETQ. This CDR3 reads CASSPRPRAGDQETQYF.